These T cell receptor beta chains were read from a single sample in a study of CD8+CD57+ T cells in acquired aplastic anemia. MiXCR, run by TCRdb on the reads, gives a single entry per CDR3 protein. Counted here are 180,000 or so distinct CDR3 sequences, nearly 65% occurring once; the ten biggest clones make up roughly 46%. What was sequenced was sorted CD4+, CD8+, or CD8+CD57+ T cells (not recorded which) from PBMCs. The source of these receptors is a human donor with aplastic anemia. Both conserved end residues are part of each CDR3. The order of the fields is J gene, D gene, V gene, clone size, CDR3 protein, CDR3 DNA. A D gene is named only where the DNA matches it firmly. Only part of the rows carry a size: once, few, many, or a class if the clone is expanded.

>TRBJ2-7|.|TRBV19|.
CASSYSGSVREQYF
TGTGCCAGCAGTTACTCTGGTAGTGTCCGCGAGCAGTACTTC
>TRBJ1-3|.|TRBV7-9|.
CASSLGTVLSGNTIYF
TGTGCCAGCAGCTTAGGGACAGTCCTTTCTGGAAACACCATATATTTT
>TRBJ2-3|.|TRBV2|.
CASTRGGTASTDTQYF
TGTGCCAGCACCCGAGGTGGGACTGCCAGCACAGATACGCAGTATTTT
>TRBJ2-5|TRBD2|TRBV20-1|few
CSAPWEKRGETQYF
TGCAGTGCTCCATGGGAGAAGCGGGGGGAGACCCAGTACTTC
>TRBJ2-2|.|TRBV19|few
CASSMASGELFF
TGTGCCAGTAGTATGGCTAGCGGGGAGCTGTTTTTT
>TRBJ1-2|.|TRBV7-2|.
CASSLGTASYGYTF
TGTGCCAGCAGTTTAGGCACGGCGTCCTATGGCTACACCTTC
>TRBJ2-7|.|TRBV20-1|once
CSARVDSRHEQYF
TGCAGTGCCAGAGTGGACAGCAGGCACGAGCAGTACTTC
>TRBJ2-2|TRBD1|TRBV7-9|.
CASSQGTGTGELFF
TGTGCCAGCAGCCAAGGGACAGGTACCGGGGAGCTGTTTTTT
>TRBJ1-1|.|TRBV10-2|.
CASSVTTTEAFF
TGCGCCAGCAGTGTAACAACCACTGAAGCTTTCTTT
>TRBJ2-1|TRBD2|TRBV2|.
CASSLGGLGNNEQFF
TGTGCCAGCAGTTTAGGAGGACTAGGGAACAATGAGCAGTTCTTC
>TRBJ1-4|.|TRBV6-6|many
CASNPGVSNEKLFF
TGTGCCAGCAACCCAGGGGTATCTAATGAAAAACTGTTTTTT
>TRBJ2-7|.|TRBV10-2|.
CASSESWLRYEQYF
TGCGCCAGCAGTGAATCCTGGCTGCGCTACGAGCAGTACTTC
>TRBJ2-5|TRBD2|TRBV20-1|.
CSARGWSRGETQYF
TGCAGTGCTAGAGGGTGGTCGCGGGGGGAGACCCAGTACTTC
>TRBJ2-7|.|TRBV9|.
CASSVGPVSYERYF
TGTGCCAGCAGCGTAGGCCCCGTATCCTACGAGCGGTACTTC
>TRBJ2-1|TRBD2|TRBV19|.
CATRLAGVNEQFF
TGTGCCACCAGACTGGCGGGAGTCAATGAGCAGTTCTTC
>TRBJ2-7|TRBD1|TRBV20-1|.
CSAGDRNPHEQYF
TGCAGTGCGGGGGACAGGAATCCCCACGAGCAGTACTTC
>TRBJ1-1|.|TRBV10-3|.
CAIMPGIGDTEAFF
TGTGCCATCATGCCCGGGATAGGGGACACTGAAGCTTTCTTT
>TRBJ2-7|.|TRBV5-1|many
CASSTYGPPYEQYF
TGCGCCAGCAGTACCTACGGCCCCCCCTACGAGCAGTACTTC
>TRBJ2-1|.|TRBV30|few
CAWGRGANNEQFF
TGTGCCTGGGGCCGGGGGGCTAACAATGAGCAGTTCTTC
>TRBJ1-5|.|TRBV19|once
CASKGASNQPQHF
TGTGCCAGTAAGGGCGCGAGCAATCAGCCCCAGCATTTT
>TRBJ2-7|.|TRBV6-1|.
CASNRDPYEQYF
TGTGCCAGCAACAGGGACCCCTACGAGCAGTACTTC
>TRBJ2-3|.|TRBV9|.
CASSVLQVSDTQYF
TGTGCCAGCAGCGTCTTACAGGTATCTGATACGCAGTATTTT
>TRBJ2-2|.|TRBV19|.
CASNGLNTGELFF
TGTGCCAGTAACGGTCTAAACACCGGGGAGCTGTTTTTT
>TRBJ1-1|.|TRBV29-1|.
CSVEDQGLAEAFF
TGCAGCGTTGAAGATCAGGGTTTGGCTGAAGCTTTCTTT
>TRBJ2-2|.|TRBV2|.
CASTMTGGAGELFF
TGTGCCAGCACCATGACTGGGGGAGCCGGGGAGCTGTTTTTT
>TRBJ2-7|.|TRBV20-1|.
CSASGGPFEQYF
TGCAGTGCTAGCGGGGGGCCCTTCGAGCAGTACTTC
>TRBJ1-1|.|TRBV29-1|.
CSVERGTWPEAFF
TGCAGCGTTGAGAGGGGAACATGGCCTGAAGCTTTCTTT